This paragraph reports one T cell receptor (beta chain). Its specificity is unknown. Other DNA sequences in this specimen translate into the identical CDR3. Germline V gives CDR1 LGHNA, CDR2 YSLEER. V dropped 0 bases and J dropped 0 bases, with 6 bases sitting between them. CDR3 size: 15 residues. The data derive from a study of cytomegalovirus exposure and HLA in healthy donors. Study-wide points: Accurate prediction of most subjects' HLA-A and HLA-B alleles from TCR beta sequences was reported. Most likely, a cluster of highly shared sequence variants arose as a sequencing artifact.

The PCR employed 60 Vbeta primers together with 13 Jbeta primers. Sequencing was performed with immunoSEQ multiplex PCR; in TCRdb, only in-frame clones are kept and a portion is missing. The table has around 130,000 clones, 83% seen once. Healthy bone marrow donors made up the cohort. Material for sequencing was PBMCs. This TCR was sampled from a girl aged 2 to 9 in good health and CMV-seronegative. This sequence joins TRBV4-3 and TRBJ1-3; D uncertain. The CDR3: CASSQDPSSGNTIYF. The CDR3 bases are TGCGCCAGCAGCCAAGACCCATCCTCTGGAAACACCATATATTTT.